These 27 T cell receptor beta chains were sequenced from one sample in a study of control samples from healthy donors and cancer patients (dated by TCRdb to 2020 to 2021). Library prep was done by the immunoSEQ multiplex PCR assay. TCRdb took this table from immuneACCESS and kept in-frame rearrangements with V and J called. Such tables lack part of the clones; where checked against another copy, unresolved V genes explain under half of the gap, and the rest is unexplained. The sample profile shows nearly 35,000 clones; approximately 94% of them were found once. The top ten constitute 1.5% to 2% of the sample. The sequencing sample was made of PBMCs. Every receptor here comes from a man aged 40-49 years with colorectal cancer.

This chain connects TRBV14 to TRBJ2-5, with TRBD1 as a possible D gene (5 bases). This CDR3 has 18 amino acids. V gave up 2 bases and J gave up 0 bases, with 19 bases separating them. The germline V gene encodes CDR1 SGHDN and CDR2 FVKESK. The CDR3 protein is CASSQNRITSLYQETQYF. Here the CDR3 DNA reads TGTGCCAGCAGCCAAAACAGGATCACCTCGTTGTACCAAGAGACCCAGTACTTC. Full variable domain (missing parts from reference TRBV14 and TRBJ2-5): EAGVTQFPSHSVIEKGQTVTLRCDPISGHDNLYWYRRVMGKEIKFLLHFVKESKQDESGMPNNRFLAERTGGTYSTLKVQPAELEDSGVYFCASSQNRITSLYQETQYFGPGTRLLVL.

The chain uses TRBV11-2 and TRBJ1-5; no reliable D call. V shed 0 bases and J shed 1 base, with 7 bases lying between them. Germline V gene sequence: CDR1 SGHAT, CDR2 FQNNGV. The CDR3 contains 15 residues. The CDR3 is CASSLEYGSNQPQHF. Here the CDR3 DNA reads TGTGCCAGCAGCTTAGAATACGGAAGCAATCAGCCCCAGCATTTT.

V and J are TRBV7-2 and TRBJ2-5, with D possibly being TRBD1 (6 bases). Germline CDR1 is SGHTA and CDR2 is FQGNSA. The V gene lost 5 bases and the J gene lost 0 bases, with 10 bases spanning the gap. The CDR3 runs 14 residues. CDR3 sequence reads: CASSPQGNQETQYF. The CDR3 nucleotides read TGTGCCAGCAGCCCACAGGGCAACCAAGAGACCCAGTACTTC.

The rearrangement uses TRBV18 and TRBJ1-6, with TRBD1 as a possible D gene (6 bases). The V end was cut by 1 base, the J end by 5 bases, with 6 bases between. Germline values: CDR1 KGHSH, CDR2 LQKENI. This CDR3 has 14 residues. The CDR3, as DNA: TGTGCCAGCTCACCACAGGGGGATAATTCACCCCTCCACTTT. This codes for CASSPQGDNSPLHF.

The chain has TRBV6-4 and TRBJ1-2; D unresolved. The germline V gene has CDR1 MRHNA and CDR2 SNTAGT. The CDR3 sequence is 15 residues long. Deletions cut 3 bases from V and 0 bases from J, with 11 bases between. The CDR3 nucleotides read TGTGCCAGCAGTGAAGGTACCGGGGCTAACTATGGCTACACCTTC. This codes for CASSEGTGANYGYTF.

V gene TRBV3-1 (or the pseudogene TRBV3-2) combines with J gene TRBJ1-5; D is ambiguous. This CDR3 comprises 13 residues. The V gene lost 4 bases and the J gene lost 6 bases, with 10 bases spanning the gap. CDR1 LGHDT and CDR2 YNNKEL come from the germline V gene (reference sequence). CDR3 nucleotide sequence: TGTGCCAGCAGCCCTACACTTACTCAGCCCCAGCATTTT. Translation: CASSPTLTQPQHF.

The V gene is TRBV11-3, the J gene TRBJ2-7; unclear D gene. Germline V gives CDR1 SGHNT, CDR2 YENEEA. The V and J ends lost 4 bases and 3 bases respectively, with 13 bases between them. There are 14 residues in the CDR3. CDR3 region: CASSSRVGRYEQYF. The CDR3 DNA reads TGTGCCAGCAGCTCCCGGGTAGGGCGCTACGAGCAGTACTTC.

J is TRBJ2-1 and V is TRBV25-1, with D tentatively TRBD2 (6 bases). Per germline, CDR1 MGHDK and CDR2 SYGVNS. The V and J ends lost 1 base and 10 bases respectively, with 26 bases between them. The CDR3 has 18 amino acids. The CDR3 DNA reads TGTGCCAGCAGTGAATCCTGGGTACGGGAGCCTACCTTCGGGGAGCAGTTCTTC. This translates into CASSESWVREPTFGEQFF. The complete variable domain, with remaining parts taken from reference TRBV25-1 and TRBJ2-1, reads EADIYQTPRYLVIGTGKKITLECSQTMGHDKMYWYQQDPGMELHLIHYSYGVNSTEKGDLSSESTVSRIRTEHFPLTLESARPSHTSQYLCASSESWVREPTFGEQFFGPGTRLTVL.

CDR3 region: CASSHLDYGYTF. The CDR3 nucleotides are TGTGCCAGCTCCCACCTGGACTATGGCTACACCTTC. The chain uses TRBV19 and TRBJ1-2; D remains unclear. Per germline, CDR1 LNHDA and CDR2 SQIVND (reference sequence). This CDR3 has 12 residues. Deletions cut 9 bases from V and 3 bases from J, with 11 bases between. Using reference TRBV19 and TRBJ1-2 for the parts outside the CDR3, the full variable domain is DGGITQSPKYLFRKEGQNVTLSCEQNLNHDAMYWYRQDPGQGLRLIYYSQIVNDFQKGDIAEGYSVSREKKESFPLTVTSAQKNPTAFYLCASSHLDYGYTFGSGTRLTVV.

The chain couples TRBV18 to TRBJ1-1; D not certain. The V end was cut by 6 bases, the J end by 1 base, with 9 bases between. CDR3 size: 13 residues. Germline-derived CDR1 and CDR2 are KGHSH and LQKENI. In nucleotides, the CDR3 is TGTGCCAGCTCGTCGACAAGGAACACTGAAGCTTTCTTT. It is translated as CASSSTRNTEAFF. The variable domain in full, with the rest retrieved from reference TRBV18 and TRBJ1-1, is NAGVMQNPRHLVRRRGQEARLRCSPMKGHSHVYWYRQLPEEGLKFMVYLQKENIIDESGMPKERFSAEFPKEGPSILRIQQVVRGDSAAYFCASSSTRNTEAFFGQGTRLTVV.

The chain has TRBV7-8 and TRBJ1-2; D is uncertain. Looked up from germline, CDR1 is SGHVS and CDR2 is FQNEAQ. CDR3 length equals 13 residues. Trimming took 1 base from V and 6 from J, leaving 9 bases between them. The CDR3, as DNA: TGTGCCAGCAGCTTAGTACGGGGAAATGGCTACACCTTC. Translating it yields CASSLVRGNGYTF.

This chain connects TRBV19 to TRBJ1-1; 8 bases line up with TRBD1. The CDR3 is made up of 16 amino acids. The J segment lost 3 bases and the V segment lost 4 bases, leaving 10 bases of the junction unmatched. Germline assignment: CDR1 LNHDA and CDR2 SQIVND (reference sequence). DNA of the CDR3: TGTGCCAGTAGTACAAGAATCGGACAGGGCGACACTGAAGCTTTCTTT. Residues: CASSTRIGQGDTEAFF.

This sequence joins TRBV5-6 and TRBJ1-1, with 10 bases fitting TRBD1. CDR3 length: 15 amino acids. The J segment lost 1 base and the V segment lost 6 bases, leaving 6 bases of the junction unmatched. The germline V gene has CDR1 SGHDT and CDR2 YYEEEE. The CDR3 nucleotides are TGTGCCAGCACCGGGAGGGACAGGGGGAACACTGAAGCTTTCTTT. Translation gives CASTGRDRGNTEAFF.

This chain links TRBV6-2 or TRBV6-3 with TRBJ1-1, with TRBD1 as a possible D gene (6 bases). Germline CDR1 and CDR2: MNHEY and SVGEGT. V lost 7 bases and J lost 4, with 13 bases in between. The CDR3 is 13 residues long. CDR3 sequence reads: CASTPGGRTEAFF. The CDR3 DNA reads TGTGCCAGCACCCCCGGGGGGCGCACTGAAGCTTTCTTT.

The chain employs TRBV6-2 or TRBV6-3 and TRBJ1-5; the match to TRBD1 covers 8 bases. The length of the CDR3 is 16 residues. V gave up 6 bases and J gave up 0 bases; unmatched junction bases: 7. In germline, CDR1 is MNHEY, CDR2 SVGEGT. The CDR3 sequence: CASRPPGQVSNQPQHF. CDR3 sequence (DNA): TGTGCCAGCAGACCTCCGGGACAGGTTAGCAATCAGCCCCAGCATTTT.

This rearrangement joins TRBV19 to TRBJ2-5; TRBD1 is a possible D gene (6 bases). V was shortened by 4 bases and J by 4 bases, with 13 bases between the two germline ends. Germline CDR1 LNHDA, CDR2 SQIVND (reference sequence). The CDR3 consists of 14 residues. This CDR3 is CASSNLQGRETQYF. The DNA for the CDR3 is TGTGCCAGTAGTAACTTACAGGGAAGAGAGACCCAGTACTTC.

The rearrangement links TRBV19 to TRBJ2-7; 8 bases line up with TRBD2. The CDR3 extends over 15 amino acids. The germline gives CDR1 LNHDA, CDR2 SQIVND (reference sequence). Losses at the gene ends were 5 bases for V and 0 bases for J; bases not matched to a gene: 6. This chain's CDR3 is CASSHSGEPSYEQYF. The CDR3 DNA reads as TGTGCCAGTAGTCATAGCGGGGAGCCCTCCTACGAGCAGTACTTC.

The chain couples TRBV7-9 to TRBJ2-1; TRBD2 matches 9 bases. The V gene's germline CDR1 is SEHNR and CDR2 FQNEAQ (reference sequence). The CDR3 covers 15 residues. J was trimmed by 4 bases and V by 2 bases; bases with no gene match: 3. The CDR3 sequence is CASSLQRGDYNEQFF. DNA of the CDR3: TGTGCCAGCAGCTTACAGCGGGGGGATTACAATGAGCAGTTCTTC.

This rearrangement joins TRBV4-1 to TRBJ2-2; maybe TRBD2 (6 bases). Germline V gene lookup returns CDR1 MGHRA and CDR2 YSYEKL. This CDR3 contains 16 residues. V gave up 1 base and J gave up 0 bases, with 9 bases separating them. The CDR3 DNA follows: TGCGCCAGCAGCCAAGCCCCGGGGGCGAACACCGGGGAGCTGTTTTTT. This gives the protein CASSQAPGANTGELFF.

J is TRBJ2-7 and V is TRBV2; D not resolved. Trimming pared 3 bases from V and 0 bases from J, leaving 0 bases between. The length of the CDR3 is 11 residues. Germline CDR1 and CDR2: SNHLY and FYNNEI. CDR3: CASSDSYEQYF. The CDR3 nucleotides are TGTGCCAGCAGTGACTCCTACGAGCAGTACTTC.

The rearrangement joins TRBV25-1 to TRBJ1-2; D remains ambiguous. The V and J ends lost 4 bases and 4 bases respectively, with 19 bases between them. The CDR3 extends over 16 amino acids. CDR1 and CDR2 (germline): MGHDK, SYGVNS. The CDR3 DNA reads TGTGCCAGCAGTGTTTCAAAGGGCAGGTCCGGCTATGGCTACACCTTC. Translation: CASSVSKGRSGYGYTF.

This rearrangement joins TRBV19 to TRBJ2-3, with TRBD2 identical over 9 bases. The CDR3 is 14 amino acids. Germline-derived CDR1 and CDR2 are LNHDA and SQIVND (reference sequence). Germline trimming cut 1 base from V and 9 bases from J; bases unmatched to any gene: 5. Here the CDR3 reads CASSIVAGDGTQYF. The CDR3 DNA follows: TGTGCCAGTAGTATAGTAGCGGGAGATGGGACGCAGTATTTT.

This rearrangement joins TRBV2 to TRBJ1-6, with D possibly being TRBD1 (5 bases). This CDR3 is 15 amino acids long. Trimming pared 5 bases from V and 10 bases from J, leaving 18 bases between. Per the germline V gene, CDR1 is SNHLY and CDR2 is FYNNEI. The DNA of the CDR3 is TGTGCCAGCAGTTATTCTACAGGTGGTGTGTCACCCCTCCACTTT. Translating it yields CASSYSTGGVSPLHF.

The sample holds one count of this clone. The chain carries TRBV5-4 and TRBJ2-7, with 10 bases identical to TRBD1. CDR3 length equals 15 residues. Trimming took 5 bases from V and 1 from J; bases not matched to a gene: 6. Germline V gives CDR1 SGHNT, CDR2 YYREEE (reference sequence). The CDR3 loop is CASSPPGQGSYEQYF. CDR3 nucleotides: TGTGCCAGCAGTCCCCCGGGACAGGGGTCCTACGAGCAGTACTTC.

The chain has TRBV4-1 and TRBJ2-7; 7 positions match TRBD1. Germline V CDR1 and CDR2: MGHRA, YSYEKL. This CDR3 has 18 residues. Germline trimming cut 3 bases from V and 2 bases from J; bases unmatched to any gene: 16. The CDR3 reads CASSQLSTLTGRTYEQYF. The CDR3 DNA reads TGCGCCAGCAGCCAGCTCTCGACTTTGACAGGGCGAACCTACGAGCAGTACTTC.

The rearrangement links TRBV30 to TRBJ1-3; unclear D gene. The CDR3 totals 15 residues. The V gene's germline CDR1 is GTSNPN and CDR2 SVGIG (reference sequence). V lost 5 bases, J lost 0 bases, and 14 bases lay in between. The CDR3 is CAWWTPGLSGNTIYF. The CDR3 DNA reads TGTGCCTGGTGGACCCCCGGACTCTCTGGAAACACCATATATTTT.

This rearrangement joins TRBV19 to TRBJ1-4; D might be TRBD1 (5 bases). CDR3 length: 16 residues. The V gene lost 3 bases and the J gene lost 0 bases, with 11 bases spanning the gap. The germline gives CDR1 LNHDA, CDR2 SQIVND (reference sequence). The CDR3 is CASSIGGSATNEKLFF. DNA of the CDR3: TGTGCCAGTAGTATCGGGGGTTCTGCAACTAATGAAAAACTGTTTTTT. Supplemented by reference TRBV19 and TRBJ1-4, the full variable domain reads DGGITQSPKYLFRKEGQNVTLSCEQNLNHDAMYWYRQDPGQGLRLIYYSQIVNDFQKGDIAEGYSVSREKKESFPLTVTSAQKNPTAFYLCASSIGGSATNEKLFFGSGTQLSVL.